This T cell receptor (beta chain) was sequenced for a study of CD8 T cells in Susac syndrome. V dropped 4 bases and J dropped 9 bases, with 18 bases sitting between them. CDR3 length: 14 residues. Germline CDR1 ENHRY, CDR2 SYGVKD. Random-hexamer reverse transcription was applied to roughly 0.5 to 1 ug RNA. Across 54 Vbeta and 13 Jbeta, immunoSEQ multiplex PCR amplified TCR beta CDR3. MiXCR, run by TCRdb on the immunoSEQ multiplex PCR reads, gives a single entry per CDR3 protein. The data show approximately 170,000 distinct CDR3 sequences, just over 90% seen once. Sequencing input: CD4+ T cells from PBMCs. The receptor comes from a human donor in good health. The V and J genes are TRBV10-3 and TRBJ1-1; unclear D gene. DNA of the CDR3: TGTGCCATCAGTGGGGATAGGGATTTGACTAAAGCTTTCTTT. Translating gives CAISGDRDLTKAFF.